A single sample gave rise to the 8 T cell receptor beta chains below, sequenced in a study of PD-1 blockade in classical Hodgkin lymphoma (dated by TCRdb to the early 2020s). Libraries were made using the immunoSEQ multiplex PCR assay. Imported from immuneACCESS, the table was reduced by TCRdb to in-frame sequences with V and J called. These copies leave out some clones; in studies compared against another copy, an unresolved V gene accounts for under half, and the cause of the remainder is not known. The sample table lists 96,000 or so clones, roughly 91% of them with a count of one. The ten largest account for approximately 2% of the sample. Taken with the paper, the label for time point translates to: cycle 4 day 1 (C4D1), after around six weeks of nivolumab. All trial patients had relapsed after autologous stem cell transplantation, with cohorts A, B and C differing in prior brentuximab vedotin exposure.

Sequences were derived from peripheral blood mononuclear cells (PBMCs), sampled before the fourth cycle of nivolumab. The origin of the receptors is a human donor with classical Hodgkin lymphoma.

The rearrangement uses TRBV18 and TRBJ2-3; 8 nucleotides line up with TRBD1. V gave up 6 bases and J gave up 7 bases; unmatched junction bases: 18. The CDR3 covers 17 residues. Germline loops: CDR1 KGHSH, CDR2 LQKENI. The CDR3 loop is CASSPYTGTGALNTQYF. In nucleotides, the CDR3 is TGTGCCAGCTCGCCCTACACTGGGACAGGCGCGCTGAATACGCAGTATTTT. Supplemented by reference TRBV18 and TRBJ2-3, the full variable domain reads NAGVMQNPRHLVRRRGQEARLRCSPMKGHSHVYWYRQLPEEGLKFMVYLQKENIIDESGMPKERFSAEFPKEGPSILRIQQVVRGDSAAYFCASSPYTGTGALNTQYFGPGTRLTVL.

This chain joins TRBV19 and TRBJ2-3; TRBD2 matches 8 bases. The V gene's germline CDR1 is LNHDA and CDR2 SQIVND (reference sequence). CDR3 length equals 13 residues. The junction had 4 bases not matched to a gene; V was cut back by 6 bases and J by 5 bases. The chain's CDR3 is CASSGRVGDTQYF. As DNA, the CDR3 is TGTGCCAGTAGCGGGAGGGTTGGAGATACGCAGTATTTT.

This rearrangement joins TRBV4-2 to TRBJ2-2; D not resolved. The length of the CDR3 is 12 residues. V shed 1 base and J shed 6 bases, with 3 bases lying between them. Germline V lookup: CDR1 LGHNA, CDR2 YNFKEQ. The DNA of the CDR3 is TGTGCCAGCAGCCAAGGGTCCGGGGAGCTGTTTTTT. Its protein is CASSQGSGELFF.

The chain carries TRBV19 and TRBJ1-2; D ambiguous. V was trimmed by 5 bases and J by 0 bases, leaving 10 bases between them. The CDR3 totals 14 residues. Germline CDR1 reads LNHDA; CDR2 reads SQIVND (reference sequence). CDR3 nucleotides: TGTGCCAGTAGTTTGGACGGAGCTAACTATGGCTACACCTTC. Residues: CASSLDGANYGYTF.

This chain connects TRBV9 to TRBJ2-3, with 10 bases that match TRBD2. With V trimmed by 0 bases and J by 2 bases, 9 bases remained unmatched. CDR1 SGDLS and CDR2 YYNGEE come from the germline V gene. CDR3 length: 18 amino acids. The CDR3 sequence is CASSVGPSGSRDTDTQYF. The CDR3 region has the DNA TGTGCCAGCAGCGTAGGTCCTAGCGGGAGTAGGGACACAGATACGCAGTATTTT.

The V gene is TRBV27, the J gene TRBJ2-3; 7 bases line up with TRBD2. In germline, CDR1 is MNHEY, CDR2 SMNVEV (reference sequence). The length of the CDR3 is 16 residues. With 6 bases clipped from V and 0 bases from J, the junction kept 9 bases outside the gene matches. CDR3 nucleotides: TGTGCCAGCAGCCCGTGGGGGGAGGGTAGCACAGATACGCAGTATTTT. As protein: CASSPWGEGSTDTQYF.

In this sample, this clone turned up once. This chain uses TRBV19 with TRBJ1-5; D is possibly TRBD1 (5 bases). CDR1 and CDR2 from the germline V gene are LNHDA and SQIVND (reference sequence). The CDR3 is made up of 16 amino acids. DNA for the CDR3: TGTGCTCTTATGACGGGGGTGGGAAATAGCAATCAGCCCCAGCATTTT. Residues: CALMTGVGNSNQPQHF.

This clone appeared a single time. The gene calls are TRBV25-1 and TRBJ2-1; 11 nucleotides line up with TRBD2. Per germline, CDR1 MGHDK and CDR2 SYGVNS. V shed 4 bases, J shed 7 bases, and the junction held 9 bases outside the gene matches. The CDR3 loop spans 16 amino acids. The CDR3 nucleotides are TGTGCCAGCAGTGTCCCTCTAGCGGGAGGTAGGAATGAGCAGTTCTTC. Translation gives CASSVPLAGGRNEQFF. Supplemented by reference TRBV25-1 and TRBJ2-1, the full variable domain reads EADIYQTPRYLVIGTGKKITLECSQTMGHDKMYWYQQDPGMELHLIHYSYGVNSTEKGDLSSESTVSRIRTEHFPLTLESARPSHTSQYLCASSVPLAGGRNEQFFGPGTRLTVL.